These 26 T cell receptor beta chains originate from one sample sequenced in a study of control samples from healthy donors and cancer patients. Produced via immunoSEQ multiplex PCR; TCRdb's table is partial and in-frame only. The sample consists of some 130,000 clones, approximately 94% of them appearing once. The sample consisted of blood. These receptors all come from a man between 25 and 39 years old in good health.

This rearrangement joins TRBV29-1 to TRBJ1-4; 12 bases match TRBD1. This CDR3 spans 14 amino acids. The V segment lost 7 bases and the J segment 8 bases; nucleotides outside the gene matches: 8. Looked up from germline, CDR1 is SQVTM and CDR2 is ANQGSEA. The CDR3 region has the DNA TGCAGCGCCTTCCCCGGGACAGGGGGCGAAAAACTGTTTTTT. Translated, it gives CSAFPGTGGEKLFF.

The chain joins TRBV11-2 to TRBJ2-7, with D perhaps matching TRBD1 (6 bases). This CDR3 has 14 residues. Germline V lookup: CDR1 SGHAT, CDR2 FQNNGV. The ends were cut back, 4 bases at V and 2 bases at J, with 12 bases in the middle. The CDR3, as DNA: TGTGCCAGCAGCTCGACAGGTCATCCCTACGAGCAGTACTTC. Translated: CASSSTGHPYEQYF.

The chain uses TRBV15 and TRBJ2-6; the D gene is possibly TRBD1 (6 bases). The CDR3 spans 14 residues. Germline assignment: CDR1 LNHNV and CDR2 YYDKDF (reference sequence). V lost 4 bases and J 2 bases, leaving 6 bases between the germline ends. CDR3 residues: CATSTGAGANVLTF. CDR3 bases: TGTGCCACCAGCACAGGGGCTGGGGCCAACGTCCTGACTTTC.

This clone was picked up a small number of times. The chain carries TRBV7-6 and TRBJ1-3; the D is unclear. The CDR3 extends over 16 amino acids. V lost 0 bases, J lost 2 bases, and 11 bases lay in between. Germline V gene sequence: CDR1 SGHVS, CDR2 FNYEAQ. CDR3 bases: TGTGCCAGCAGCTTAGCGTCGGCAGAGCCTGGAAACACCATATATTTT. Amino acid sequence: CASSLASAEPGNTIYF.

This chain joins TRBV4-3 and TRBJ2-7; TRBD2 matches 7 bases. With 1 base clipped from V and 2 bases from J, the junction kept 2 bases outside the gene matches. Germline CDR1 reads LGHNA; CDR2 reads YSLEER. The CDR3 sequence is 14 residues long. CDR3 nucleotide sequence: TGCGCCAGCAGCCAAGGGGAGGGTACCTACGAGCAGTACTTC. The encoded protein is CASSQGEGTYEQYF.

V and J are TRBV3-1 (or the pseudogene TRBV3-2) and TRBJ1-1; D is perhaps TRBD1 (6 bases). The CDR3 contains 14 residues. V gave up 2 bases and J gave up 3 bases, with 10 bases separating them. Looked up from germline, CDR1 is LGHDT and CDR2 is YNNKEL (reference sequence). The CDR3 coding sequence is TGTGCCAGCAGCCAACAGGGGTTGTACACTGAAGCTTTCTTT. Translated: CASSQQGLYTEAFF.

This CDR3 is CASSYRGAAYEQYF. DNA for the CDR3: TGTGCCAGCAGTTACCGAGGGGCAGCCTACGAGCAGTACTTC. The chain links TRBV6-2 or TRBV6-3 to TRBJ2-7, with D possibly being TRBD1 or TRBD2 (5 bases each). The V and J ends lost 2 bases and 2 bases respectively, with 10 bases between them. The CDR3 covers 14 residues. Germline V gives CDR1 MNHEY, CDR2 SVGEGT.

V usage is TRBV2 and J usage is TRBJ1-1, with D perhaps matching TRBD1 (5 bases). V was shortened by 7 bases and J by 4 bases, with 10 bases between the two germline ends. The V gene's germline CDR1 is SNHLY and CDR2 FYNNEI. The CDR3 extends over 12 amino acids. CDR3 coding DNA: TGTGCCAGCATCCGGGACGGCACTGAAGCTTTCTTT. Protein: CASIRDGTEAFF.

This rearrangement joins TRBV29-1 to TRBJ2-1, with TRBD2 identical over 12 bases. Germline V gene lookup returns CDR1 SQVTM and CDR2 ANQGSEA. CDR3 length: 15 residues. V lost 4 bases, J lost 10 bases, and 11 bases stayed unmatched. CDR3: CSVAPSGGAFREQFF. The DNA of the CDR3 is TGCAGCGTTGCTCCTAGCGGGGGGGCCTTCAGGGAGCAGTTCTTC.

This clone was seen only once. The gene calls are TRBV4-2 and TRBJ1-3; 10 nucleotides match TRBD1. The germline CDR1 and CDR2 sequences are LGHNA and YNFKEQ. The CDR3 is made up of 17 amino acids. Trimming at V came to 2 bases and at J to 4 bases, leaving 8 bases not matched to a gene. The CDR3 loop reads CASSQSSRQGAGNTIYF. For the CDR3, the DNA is TGTGCCAGCAGCCAAAGTTCTCGACAGGGGGCGGGAAACACCATATATTTT.

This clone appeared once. For the CDR3, the DNA is TGTGCCAGCAGCCTGGGGACAGGTACCTACGAGCAGTACTTC. It translates to CASSLGTGTYEQYF. V usage is TRBV5-4 and J usage is TRBJ2-7; 8 bases agree with TRBD1. Per the germline V gene, CDR1 is SGHNT and CDR2 is YYREEE (reference sequence). J gave up 2 bases and V 4 bases, and 5 bases lay outside the gene matches. The CDR3 sequence is 14 residues long.

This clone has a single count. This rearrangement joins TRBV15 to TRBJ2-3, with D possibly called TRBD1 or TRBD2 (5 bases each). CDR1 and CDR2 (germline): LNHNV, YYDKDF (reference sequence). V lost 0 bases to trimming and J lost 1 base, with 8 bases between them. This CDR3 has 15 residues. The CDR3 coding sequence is TGTGCCACCAGCAGAGATTCGGGGCGCACAGATACGCAGTATTTT. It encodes CATSRDSGRTDTQYF.

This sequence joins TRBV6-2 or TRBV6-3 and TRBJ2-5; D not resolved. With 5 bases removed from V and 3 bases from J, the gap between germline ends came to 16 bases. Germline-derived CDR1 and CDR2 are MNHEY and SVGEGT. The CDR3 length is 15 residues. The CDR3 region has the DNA TGTGCCAGCAGTAATTACGGGTTGCCAAAAGAGACCCAGTACTTC. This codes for CASSNYGLPKETQYF.

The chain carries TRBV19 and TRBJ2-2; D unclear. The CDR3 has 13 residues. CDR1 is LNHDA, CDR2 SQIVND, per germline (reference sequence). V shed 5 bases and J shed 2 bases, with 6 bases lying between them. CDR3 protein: CASSQANTGELFF. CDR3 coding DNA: TGTGCCAGTAGTCAAGCTAACACCGGGGAGCTGTTTTTT.

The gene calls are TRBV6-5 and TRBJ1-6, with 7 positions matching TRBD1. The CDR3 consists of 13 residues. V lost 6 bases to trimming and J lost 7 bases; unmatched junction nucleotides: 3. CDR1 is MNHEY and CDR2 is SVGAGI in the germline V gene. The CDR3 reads CASRGDRNSPLHF. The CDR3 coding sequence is TGTGCCAGCAGGGGGGACAGAAATTCACCCCTCCACTTT.

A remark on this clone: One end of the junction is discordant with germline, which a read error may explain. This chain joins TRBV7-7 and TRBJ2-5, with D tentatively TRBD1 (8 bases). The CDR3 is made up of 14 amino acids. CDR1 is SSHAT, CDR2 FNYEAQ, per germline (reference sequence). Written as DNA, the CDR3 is TGTGCTAGCAGCTCCGACAGGGGAGGGGAGACCCAGTACTTC. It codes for CASSSDRGGETQYF.

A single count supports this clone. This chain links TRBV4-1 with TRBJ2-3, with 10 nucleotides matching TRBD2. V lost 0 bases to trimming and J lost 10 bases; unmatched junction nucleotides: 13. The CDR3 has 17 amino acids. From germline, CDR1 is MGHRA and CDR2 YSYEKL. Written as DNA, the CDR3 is TGCGCCAGCAGCCAAGAGGTGACTAGCGGGCCTAAGGGGTCGCAGTATTTT. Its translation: CASSQEVTSGPKGSQYF.

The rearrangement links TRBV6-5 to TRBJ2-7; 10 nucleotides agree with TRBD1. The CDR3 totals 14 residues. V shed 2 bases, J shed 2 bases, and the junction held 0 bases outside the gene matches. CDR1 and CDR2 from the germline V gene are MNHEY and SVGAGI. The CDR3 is CASSYGTGAYEQYF. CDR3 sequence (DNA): TGTGCCAGCAGTTACGGGACAGGGGCCTACGAGCAGTACTTC.

CDR3 nucleotide sequence: TGCAGCGTTGTGGGCAGGGGGCTAGAGAATGAAAAACTGTTTTTT. Translated: CSVVGRGLENEKLFF. J is TRBJ1-4 and V is TRBV29-1; TRBD1 aligns across 8 bases. Germline assignment: CDR1 SQVTM and CDR2 ANQGSEA. Losses at the gene ends were 4 bases for V and 5 bases for J; bases not matched to a gene: 9. The CDR3 sequence is 15 residues long.

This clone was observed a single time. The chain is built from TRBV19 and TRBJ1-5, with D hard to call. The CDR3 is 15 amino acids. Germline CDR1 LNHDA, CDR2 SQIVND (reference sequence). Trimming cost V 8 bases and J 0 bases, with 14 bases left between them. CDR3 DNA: TGTGCCAGTGGTCGAATAGGGAATAGCAATCAGCCCCAGCATTTT. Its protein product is CASGRIGNSNQPQHF.

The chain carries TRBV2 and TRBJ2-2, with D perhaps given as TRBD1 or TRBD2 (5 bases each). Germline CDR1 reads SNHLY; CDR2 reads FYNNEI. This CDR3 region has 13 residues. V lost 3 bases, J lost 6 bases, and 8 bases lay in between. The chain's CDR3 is CASSERGAGELFF. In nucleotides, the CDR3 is TGTGCCAGCAGTGAGAGGGGAGCCGGGGAGCTGTTTTTT.

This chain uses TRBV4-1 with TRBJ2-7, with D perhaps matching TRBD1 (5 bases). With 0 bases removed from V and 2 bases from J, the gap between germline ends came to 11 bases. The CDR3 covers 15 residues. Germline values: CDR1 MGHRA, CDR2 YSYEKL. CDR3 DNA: TGCGCCAGCAGCCAAGAAGCAGGGTGGGCCTACGAGCAGTACTTC. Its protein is CASSQEAGWAYEQYF.

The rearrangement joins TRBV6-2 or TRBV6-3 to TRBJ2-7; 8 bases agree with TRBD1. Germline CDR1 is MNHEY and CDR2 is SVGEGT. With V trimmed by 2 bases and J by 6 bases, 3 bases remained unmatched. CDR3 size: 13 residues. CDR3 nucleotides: TGTGCCAGCAGTTACATGGACAGGGCCGAGCAGTACTTC. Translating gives CASSYMDRAEQYF.

For the CDR3, the DNA is TGTGCCAGCAGTGAATTCACGGGCTATGGCTACACCTTC. Its translation: CASSEFTGYGYTF. The chain links TRBV25-1 to TRBJ1-2; D is undetermined. The CDR3 totals 13 residues. CDR1 and CDR2 from the germline V gene are MGHDK and SYGVNS. Trimming took off 1 base at V and 4 bases at J, with 7 bases between the two ends.

The CDR3: CASSQAWGGNTEAFF. In DNA, the CDR3 is TGCGCCAGCAGCCAAGCCTGGGGGGGGAACACTGAAGCTTTCTTT. The gene calls are TRBV4-3 and TRBJ1-1, with TRBD1 as a possible D gene (5 bases). There are 15 residues in the CDR3. From germline, CDR1 is LGHNA and CDR2 YSLEER. The germline V and J ends were trimmed by 1 base and 1 base, with 10 bases remaining between them.

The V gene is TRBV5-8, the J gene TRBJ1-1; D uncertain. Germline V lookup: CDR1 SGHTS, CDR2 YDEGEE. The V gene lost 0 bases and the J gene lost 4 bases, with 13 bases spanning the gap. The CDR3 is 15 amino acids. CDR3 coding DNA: TGTGCCAGCAGCTTGGGACTCACAGCGGGCACTGAAGCTTTCTTT. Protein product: CASSLGLTAGTEAFF.